The present T cell receptor (beta chain) was sequenced within a study of spatial heterogeneity in lung cancer. Stated time point: blood at routine non-recurrence follow-up after resection. This clonotype occurred a few times. There are 17 residues in the CDR3. Germline CDR1 reads MNHNS; CDR2 reads SASEGT. The V gene lost 4 bases and the J gene lost 4 bases, with 20 bases spanning the gap. TCRdb independently ran MiXCR on the 5' RACE reads; one entry per CDR3 protein. The top ten clones hold 1.5% to 2% of a sample with tens of thousands of distinct CDR3 sequences, 8% to 9.5% of them seen once. Specimen: PBMCs, collected at follow-up. The V gene is TRBV6-1, the J gene TRBJ1-3; the D gene is possibly TRBD1 (5 bases). The TCR sequence derives from a female donor with early-stage non-small cell lung cancer. The CDR3 reads CASSGRRDSRGGNTIYF. Written as DNA, the CDR3 is TGTGCCAGCAGTGGAAGGAGGGACTCTCGAGGCGGAAACACCATATATTTT.